These 12 T cell receptor beta chains came from one sample sequenced in a study of T cells after somatic rescue of genetic block (dated by TCRdb to 2020 to 2021). Libraries were made using the immunoSEQ multiplex PCR assay. The immuneACCESS repertoire file appears here via TCRdb, limited to in-frame rearrangements. These files lack a portion of the clones; in checked studies, under half of the deficit traces to unresolved V genes, and the cause of the others is not known. Recorded for this sample are fewer than 15,000 clones; roughly 70% of them occurred a single time. The ten biggest clones cover about 30% of the sample. The material sequenced was peripheral blood mononuclear cells (PBMCs). These receptors were obtained from a man between 18 and 35 years old.

V gene TRBV6-6 combines with J gene TRBJ2-7; D possibly corresponds to TRBD1 (5 bases). CDR1 MNHNY and CDR2 SVGAGI come from the germline V gene (reference sequence). With 2 bases removed from V and 3 bases from J, the gap between germline ends came to 11 bases. The CDR3 is made up of 14 amino acids. The CDR3 reads CASSYVGQFYEQYF. CDR3 nucleotide sequence: TGTGCCAGCAGTTACGTAGGACAATTCTACGAGCAGTACTTC.

The J gene is TRBJ1-3, the V gene TRBV6-5; TRBD1 matches 7 bases. The CDR3 sequence is 13 residues long. Germline-derived CDR1 and CDR2 are MNHEY and SVGAGI. J gave up 2 bases and V 8 bases, and 3 bases lay outside the gene matches. CDR3 sequence reads: CASRQGAGNTIYF. DNA of the CDR3: TGTGCCAGCCGCCAGGGGGCTGGAAACACCATATATTTT.

The chain couples TRBV23-1 to TRBJ2-1; possible D gene TRBD1, 6 bases. TRBV23-1 is labeled an ORF, and its function is uncertain. This CDR3 has 16 residues. The germline V and J ends were trimmed by 3 bases and 0 bases, with 12 bases remaining between them. CDR3 in amino acids: CASSHPDSLSYNEQFF. CDR3 sequence (DNA): TGCGCCAGCAGTCACCCGGACAGCCTCTCCTACAATGAGCAGTTCTTC.

The gene calls are TRBV21-1 and TRBJ2-4; the table names TRBD1, a call not compared with the DNA. TRBV21-1 is an annotated pseudogene. There are 16 residues in the CDR3. The CDR3 reads CASSRRQGLAKNIQYF. The CDR3 DNA sequence: TGTGCCAGCAGTCGTAGACAGGGGTTAGCCAAAAACATTCAGTACTTC.

This clone has a handful of counts. The chain links TRBV9 to TRBJ2-5; 12 bases fit TRBD2. V gave up 4 bases and J gave up 4 bases; unmatched junction bases: 5. Germline CDR1 and CDR2: SGDLS and YYNGEE. The CDR3 spans 15 residues. The CDR3 here is CASSPRTSGVETQYF. In DNA form, the CDR3 reads TGTGCCAGCAGCCCTAGGACTAGCGGGGTAGAGACCCAGTACTTC.

This rearrangement joins TRBV19 to TRBJ2-6; 8 bases fit TRBD1. The CDR3 is made up of 17 amino acids. In germline, CDR1 is LNHDA, CDR2 SQIVND (reference sequence). Germline trimming cut 8 bases from V and 0 bases from J; bases unmatched to any gene: 9. In DNA form, the CDR3 reads TGTGCCAGTTTGGCCGGGACAGGAGTCTCTGGGGCCAACGTCCTGACTTTC. Translating it yields CASLAGTGVSGANVLTF.

This clone is judged medium-sized. V gene TRBV29-1 combines with J gene TRBJ2-7, with D uncertain. V shed 4 bases and J shed 3 bases, with 16 bases lying between them. The CDR3 consists of 14 residues. Germline CDR1 is SQVTM and CDR2 is ANQGSEA. CDR3 loop: CSVVLTLGDYEQYF. The CDR3 coding sequence is TGCAGCGTTGTCCTCACTCTCGGAGACTACGAGCAGTACTTC.

The chain carries TRBV5-4 and TRBJ2-7, with 7 bases matching TRBD2. V trimming: 4 bases; J trimming: 2 bases; junction bases outside the gene matches: 9. CDR1 and CDR2 (germline): SGHNT, YYREEE (reference sequence). The length of the CDR3 is 15 residues. CDR3 DNA: TGTGCCAGCAGCCCTGCGGGAGTCACCCCCTACGAGCAGTACTTC. This translates into CASSPAGVTPYEQYF.

This chain connects TRBV2 to TRBJ1-5, with D tentatively TRBD1 (5 bases). The CDR3 has 15 amino acids. Germline V gene data show CDR1 as SNHLY and CDR2 as FYNNEI. With 3 bases removed from V and 0 bases from J, the gap between germline ends came to 9 bases. The CDR3 protein is CASSDGDVSNQPQHF. The CDR3 DNA sequence: TGTGCCAGCAGTGACGGGGACGTTAGCAATCAGCCCCAGCATTTT.

This clone was observed a few times. This chain links TRBV6-5 with TRBJ1-3; D may be TRBD1 (5 bases). V was cut by 0 bases and J by 3 bases, with 9 bases left in between. This CDR3 has 15 residues. CDR1 is MNHEY, CDR2 SVGAGI, per germline. CDR3 in DNA: TGTGCCAGCAGTTACTCGGGGGGGGGTGGAAACACCATATATTTT. Translated, it gives CASSYSGGGGNTIYF.

The chain links TRBV27 to TRBJ1-4, with D perhaps TRBD1 (5 bases). The germline V gene has CDR1 MNHEY and CDR2 SMNVEV (reference sequence). The CDR3 runs 13 residues. Trimming removed 2 bases at V and 13 bases at J, with 14 bases between. CDR3 DNA sequence: TGTGCCAGCAGTTTACAAGAATGGGGGAGACTGTTTTTT. This translates into CASSLQEWGRLFF.

The chain has TRBV6-5 and TRBJ2-3, with D possibly TRBD2 on 6 matching bases. Germline CDR1 is MNHEY and CDR2 is SVGAGI. CDR3 length equals 14 residues. CDR3 DNA sequence: TGTGCGTCGGGGCTAGCGTATAGCACAGATACGCAGTATTTT. Translated: CASGLAYSTDTQYF.